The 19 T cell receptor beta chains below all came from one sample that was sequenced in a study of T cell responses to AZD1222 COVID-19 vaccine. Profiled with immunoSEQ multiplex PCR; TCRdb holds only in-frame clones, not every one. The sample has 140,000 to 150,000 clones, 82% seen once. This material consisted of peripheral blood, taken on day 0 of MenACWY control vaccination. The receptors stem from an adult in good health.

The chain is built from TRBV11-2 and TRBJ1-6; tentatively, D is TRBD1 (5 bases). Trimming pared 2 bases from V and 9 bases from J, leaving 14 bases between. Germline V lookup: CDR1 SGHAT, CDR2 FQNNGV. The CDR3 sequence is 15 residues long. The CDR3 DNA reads TGTGCCAGCAGCTTAATCCAGGACATCAGTTCACCCCTCCACTTT. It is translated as CASSLIQDISSPLHF.

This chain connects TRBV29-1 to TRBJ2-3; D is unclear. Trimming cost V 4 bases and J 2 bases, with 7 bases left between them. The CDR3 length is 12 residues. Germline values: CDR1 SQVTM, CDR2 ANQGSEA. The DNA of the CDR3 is TGCAGCGTTGTACGTATCACAGATACGCAGTATTTT. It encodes CSVVRITDTQYF.

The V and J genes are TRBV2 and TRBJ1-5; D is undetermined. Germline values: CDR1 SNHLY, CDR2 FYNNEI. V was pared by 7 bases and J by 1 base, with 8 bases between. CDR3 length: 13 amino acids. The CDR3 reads CASMRESNQPQHF. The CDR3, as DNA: TGTGCCAGCATGAGGGAAAGCAATCAGCCCCAGCATTTT. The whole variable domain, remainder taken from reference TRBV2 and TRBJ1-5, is EPEVTQTPSHQVTQMGQEVILRCVPISNHLYFYWYRQILGQKVEFLVSFYNNEISEKSEIFDDQFSVERPDGSNFTLKIRSTKLEDSAMYFCASMRESNQPQHFGDGTRLSIL.

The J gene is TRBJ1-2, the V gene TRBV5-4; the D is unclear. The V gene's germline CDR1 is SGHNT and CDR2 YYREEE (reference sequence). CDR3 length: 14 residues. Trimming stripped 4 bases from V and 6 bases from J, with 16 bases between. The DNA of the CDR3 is TGTGCCAGCAGCGGAGAACGGGGTTGGAATGGCTACACCTTC. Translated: CASSGERGWNGYTF.

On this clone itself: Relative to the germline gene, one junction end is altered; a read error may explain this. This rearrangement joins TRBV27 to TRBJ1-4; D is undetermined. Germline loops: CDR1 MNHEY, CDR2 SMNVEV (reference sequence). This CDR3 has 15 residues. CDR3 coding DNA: TGTGCCAGCAGCTTATCGTGGCAGGTTAATGAAAAACTGTTTTTT. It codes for CASSLSWQVNEKLFF. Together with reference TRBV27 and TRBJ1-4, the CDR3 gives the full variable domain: EAQVTQNPRYLITVTGKKLTVTCSQNMNHEYMSWYRQDPGLGLRQIYYSMNVEVTDKGDVPEGYKVSRKEKRNFPLILESPSPNQTSLYFCASSLSWQVNEKLFFGSGTQLSVL.

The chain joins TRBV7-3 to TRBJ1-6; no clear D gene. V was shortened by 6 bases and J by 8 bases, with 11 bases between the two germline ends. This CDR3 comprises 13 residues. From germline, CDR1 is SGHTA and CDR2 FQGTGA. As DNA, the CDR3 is TGTGCCAGCAGTGAGGGTTTGGATTCACCCCTCCACTTT. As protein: CASSEGLDSPLHF.

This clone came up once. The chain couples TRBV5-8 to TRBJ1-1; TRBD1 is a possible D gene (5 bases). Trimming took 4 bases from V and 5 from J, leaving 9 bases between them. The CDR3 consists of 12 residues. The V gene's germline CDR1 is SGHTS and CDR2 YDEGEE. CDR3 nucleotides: TGTGCCAGCAGCCCAGGGAGGACTGAAGCTTTCTTT. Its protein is CASSPGRTEAFF.

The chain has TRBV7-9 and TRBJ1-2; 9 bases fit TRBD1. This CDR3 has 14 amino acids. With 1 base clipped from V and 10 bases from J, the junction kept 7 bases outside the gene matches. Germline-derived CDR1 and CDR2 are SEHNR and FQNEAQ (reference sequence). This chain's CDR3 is CASSLGGQGMIYTF. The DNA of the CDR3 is TGTGCCAGCAGCTTAGGGGGACAGGGTATGATCTACACCTTC.

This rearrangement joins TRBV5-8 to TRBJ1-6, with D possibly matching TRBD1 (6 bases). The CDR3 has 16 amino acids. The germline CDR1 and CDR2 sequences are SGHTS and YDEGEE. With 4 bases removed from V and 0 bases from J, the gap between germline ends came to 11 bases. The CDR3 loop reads CASSLQGRSYNSPLHF. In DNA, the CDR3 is TGTGCCAGCAGCCTACAGGGACGCTCCTATAATTCACCCCTCCACTTT. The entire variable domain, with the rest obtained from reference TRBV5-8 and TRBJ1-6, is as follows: EAGVTQSPTHLIKTRGQQATLRCSPISGHTSVYWYQQALGLGLQFLLWYDEGEERNRGNFPPRFSGRQFPNYSSELNVNALELEDSALYLCASSLQGRSYNSPLHFGNGTRLTVT.

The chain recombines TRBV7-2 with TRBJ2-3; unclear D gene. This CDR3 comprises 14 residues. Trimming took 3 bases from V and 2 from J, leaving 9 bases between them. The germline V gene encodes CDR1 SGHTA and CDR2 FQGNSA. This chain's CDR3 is CASSFLPFTDTQYF. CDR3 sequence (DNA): TGTGCCAGCAGCTTCCTTCCCTTCACAGATACGCAGTATTTT.

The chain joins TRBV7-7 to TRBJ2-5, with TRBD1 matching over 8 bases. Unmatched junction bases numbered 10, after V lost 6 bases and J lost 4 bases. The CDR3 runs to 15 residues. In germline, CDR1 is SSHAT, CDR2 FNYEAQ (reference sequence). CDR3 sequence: CASSATGARGETQYF. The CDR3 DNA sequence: TGTGCCAGCAGTGCGACAGGGGCAAGGGGAGAGACCCAGTACTTC. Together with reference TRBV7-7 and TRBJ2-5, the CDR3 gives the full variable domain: GAGVSQSPRYKVTKRGQDVTLRCDPISSHATLYWYQQALGQGPEFLTYFNYEAQPDKSGLPSDRFSAERPEGSISTLTIQRTEQRDSAMYRCASSATGARGETQYFGPGTRLLVL.

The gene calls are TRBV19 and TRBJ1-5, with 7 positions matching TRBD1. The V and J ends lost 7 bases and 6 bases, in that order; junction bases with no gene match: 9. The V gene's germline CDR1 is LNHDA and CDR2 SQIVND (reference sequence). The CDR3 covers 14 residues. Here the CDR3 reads CASMGDSVFQPQHF. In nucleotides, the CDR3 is TGTGCCAGTATGGGGGACAGTGTCTTTCAGCCCCAGCATTTT.

The CDR3 DNA reads as TGTGCCAGCTTTCCTGGAAGGGGCACTCTTAACACTGAAGCTTTCTTT. It translates to CASFPGRGTLNTEAFF. The chain is built from TRBV28 and TRBJ1-1; D may be TRBD1 (5 bases). The CDR3 is 16 residues long. Trimming cost V 8 bases and J 2 bases, with 21 bases left between them. Germline CDR1 and CDR2: MDHEN and SYDVKM.

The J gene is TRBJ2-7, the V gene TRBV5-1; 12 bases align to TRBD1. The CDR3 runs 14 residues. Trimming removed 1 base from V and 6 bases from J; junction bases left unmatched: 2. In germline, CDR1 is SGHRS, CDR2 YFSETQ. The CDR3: CASSLMGQGAEQYF. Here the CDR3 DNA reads TGCGCCAGCAGCTTGATGGGACAGGGGGCCGAGCAGTACTTC.

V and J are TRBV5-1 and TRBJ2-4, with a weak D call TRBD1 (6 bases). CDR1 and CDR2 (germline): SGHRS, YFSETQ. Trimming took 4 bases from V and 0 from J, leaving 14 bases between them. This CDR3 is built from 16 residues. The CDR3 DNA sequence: TGCGCCAGCAGCCTAGGACAGACGCTAGCCAAAAACATTCAGTACTTC. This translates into CASSLGQTLAKNIQYF.

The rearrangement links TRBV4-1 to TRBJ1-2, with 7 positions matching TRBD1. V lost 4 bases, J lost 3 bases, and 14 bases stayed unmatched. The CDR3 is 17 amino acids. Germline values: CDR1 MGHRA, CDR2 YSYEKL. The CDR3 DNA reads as TGCGCCAGCAGCCCCGGGGACAGTAGGGGCCAAGACTATGGCTACACCTTC. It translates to CASSPGDSRGQDYGYTF.

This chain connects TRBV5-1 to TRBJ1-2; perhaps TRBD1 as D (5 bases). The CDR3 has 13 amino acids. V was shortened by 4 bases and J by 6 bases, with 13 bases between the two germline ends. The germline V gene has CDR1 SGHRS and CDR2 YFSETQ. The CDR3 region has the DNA TGCGCCAGCAGCCCTCTGGGGGATCATGGCTACACCTTC. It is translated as CASSPLGDHGYTF.

CDR3 loop: CATQGGEKLFF. CDR3 sequence (DNA): TGTGCCACCCAGGGGGGCGAAAAACTGTTTTTT. The V gene is TRBV28, the J gene TRBJ1-4; 7 bases are a match to TRBD1. Germline assignment: CDR1 MDHEN and CDR2 SYDVKM. The CDR3 length is 11 residues. Losses at the gene ends were 10 bases for V and 8 bases for J; bases not matched to a gene: 4.

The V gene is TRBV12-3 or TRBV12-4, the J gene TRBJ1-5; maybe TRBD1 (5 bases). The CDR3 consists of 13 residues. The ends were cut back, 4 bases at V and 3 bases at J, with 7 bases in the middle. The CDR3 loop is CASSSDTNQPQHF. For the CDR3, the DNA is TGTGCCAGCAGTTCGGACACCAATCAGCCCCAGCATTTT.